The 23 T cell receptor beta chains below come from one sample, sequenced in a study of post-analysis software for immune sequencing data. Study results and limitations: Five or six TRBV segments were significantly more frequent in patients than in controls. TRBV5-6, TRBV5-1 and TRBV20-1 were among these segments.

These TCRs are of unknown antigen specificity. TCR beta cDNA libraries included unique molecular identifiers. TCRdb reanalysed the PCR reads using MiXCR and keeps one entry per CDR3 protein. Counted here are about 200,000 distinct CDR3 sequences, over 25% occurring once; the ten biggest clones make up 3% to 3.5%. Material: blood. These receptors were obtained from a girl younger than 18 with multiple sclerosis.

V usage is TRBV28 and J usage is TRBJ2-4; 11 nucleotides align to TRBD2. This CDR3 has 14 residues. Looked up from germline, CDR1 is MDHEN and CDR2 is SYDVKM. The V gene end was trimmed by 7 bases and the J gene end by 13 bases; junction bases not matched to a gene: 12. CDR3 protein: CASKLAGDSYKQYF. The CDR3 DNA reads TGTGCCAGCAAACTAGCGGGAGACTCCTACAAGCAGTACTTC.

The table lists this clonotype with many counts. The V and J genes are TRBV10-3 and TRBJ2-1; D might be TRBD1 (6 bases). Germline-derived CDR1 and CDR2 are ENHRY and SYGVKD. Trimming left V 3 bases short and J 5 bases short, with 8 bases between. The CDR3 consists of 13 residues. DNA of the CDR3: TGTGCCATCAGTGACAGGGGAGACAATGAGCAGTTCTTC. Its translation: CAISDRGDNEQFF.

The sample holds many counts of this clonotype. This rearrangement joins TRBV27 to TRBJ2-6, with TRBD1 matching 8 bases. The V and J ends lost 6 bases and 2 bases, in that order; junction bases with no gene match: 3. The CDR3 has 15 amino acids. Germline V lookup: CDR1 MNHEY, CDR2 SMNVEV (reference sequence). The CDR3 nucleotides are TGTGCCAGCAGGACACAGGGGGCTGGGGCCAACGTCCTGACTTTC. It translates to CASRTQGAGANVLTF.

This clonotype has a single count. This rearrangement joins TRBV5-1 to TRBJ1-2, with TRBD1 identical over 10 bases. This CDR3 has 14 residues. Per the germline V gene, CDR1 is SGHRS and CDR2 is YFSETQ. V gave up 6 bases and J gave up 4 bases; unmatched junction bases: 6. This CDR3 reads CASISRTGGYGYTF. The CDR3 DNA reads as TGCGCCAGCATCTCGCGGACAGGGGGCTATGGCTACACCTTC.

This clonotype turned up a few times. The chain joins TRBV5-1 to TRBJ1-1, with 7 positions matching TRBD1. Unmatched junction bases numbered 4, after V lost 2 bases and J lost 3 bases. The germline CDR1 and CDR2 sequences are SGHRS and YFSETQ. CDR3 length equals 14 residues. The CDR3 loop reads CASSFRGGDTEAFF. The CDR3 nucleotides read TGCGCCAGCAGCTTCAGGGGGGGAGACACTGAAGCTTTCTTT.

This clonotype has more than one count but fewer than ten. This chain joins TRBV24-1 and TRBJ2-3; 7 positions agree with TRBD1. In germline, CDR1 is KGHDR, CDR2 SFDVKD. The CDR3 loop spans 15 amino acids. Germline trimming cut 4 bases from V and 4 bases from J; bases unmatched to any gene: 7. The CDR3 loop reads CATSEKGAVADTQYF. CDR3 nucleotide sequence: TGTGCCACCAGTGAAAAGGGGGCTGTGGCAGATACGCAGTATTTT.

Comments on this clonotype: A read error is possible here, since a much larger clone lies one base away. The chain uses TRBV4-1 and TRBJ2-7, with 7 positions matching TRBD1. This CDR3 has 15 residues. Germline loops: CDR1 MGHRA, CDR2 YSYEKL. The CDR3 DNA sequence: TGCGCCAGCGGCCAAAGGGACAGCAGCTCCTACGAGCAGTACTTC. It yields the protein CASGQRDSSSYEQYF.

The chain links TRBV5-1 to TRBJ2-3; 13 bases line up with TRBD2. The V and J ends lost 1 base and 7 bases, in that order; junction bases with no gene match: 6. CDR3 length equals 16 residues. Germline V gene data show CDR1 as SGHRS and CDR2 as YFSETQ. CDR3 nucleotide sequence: TGCGCCAGCAGCTTGAATTCACTAGCGGGGGGGAATACGCAGTATTTT. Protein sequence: CASSLNSLAGGNTQYF.

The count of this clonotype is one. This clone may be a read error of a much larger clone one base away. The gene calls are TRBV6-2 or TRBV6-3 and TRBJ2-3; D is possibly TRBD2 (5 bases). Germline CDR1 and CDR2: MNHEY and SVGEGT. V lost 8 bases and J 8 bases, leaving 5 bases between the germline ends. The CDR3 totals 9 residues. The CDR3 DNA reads TGTGCCAGCGGAGGTACGCAGTATTTT. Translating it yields CASGGTQYF.

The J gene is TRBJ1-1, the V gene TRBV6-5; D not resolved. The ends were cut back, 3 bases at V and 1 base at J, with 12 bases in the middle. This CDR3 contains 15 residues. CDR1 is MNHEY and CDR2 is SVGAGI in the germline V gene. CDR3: CASSYRPRGNTEAFF. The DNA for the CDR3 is TGTGCCAGCAGTTATCGTCCTCGGGGGAACACTGAAGCTTTCTTT.

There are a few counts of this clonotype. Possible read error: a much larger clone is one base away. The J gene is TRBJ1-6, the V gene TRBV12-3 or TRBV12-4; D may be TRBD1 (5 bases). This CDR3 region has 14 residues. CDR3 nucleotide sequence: TGTGCCAGCAGCCTTGGGACGGGGAATTCACCCCCCCACTTT. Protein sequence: CASSLGTGNSPPHF.

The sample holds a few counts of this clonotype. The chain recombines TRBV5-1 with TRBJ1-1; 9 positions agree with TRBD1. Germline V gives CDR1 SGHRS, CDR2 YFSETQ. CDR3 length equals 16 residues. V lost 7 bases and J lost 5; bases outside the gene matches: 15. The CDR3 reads CASRKGGSGQGTEAFF. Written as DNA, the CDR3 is TGCGCCAGCCGGAAGGGTGGTTCCGGACAGGGGACTGAAGCTTTCTTT.

The CDR3 sequence is CASSDSGGHPEQYF. CDR3 DNA: TGTGCCAGCAGTGACTCCGGAGGACACCCTGAGCAGTACTTC. The genes are TRBV6-1 and TRBJ2-7; D may match TRBD1 or TRBD2 (5 bases each). Trimming took 3 bases from V and 7 from J, leaving 16 bases between them. This CDR3 contains 14 residues. Germline CDR1 is MNHNS and CDR2 is SASEGT.

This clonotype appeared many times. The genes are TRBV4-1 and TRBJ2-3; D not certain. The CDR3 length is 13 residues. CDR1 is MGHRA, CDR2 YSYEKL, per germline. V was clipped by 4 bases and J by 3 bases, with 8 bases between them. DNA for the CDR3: TGCGCCAGCAGCCCCGAGCATACAGATACGCAGTATTTT. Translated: CASSPEHTDTQYF.

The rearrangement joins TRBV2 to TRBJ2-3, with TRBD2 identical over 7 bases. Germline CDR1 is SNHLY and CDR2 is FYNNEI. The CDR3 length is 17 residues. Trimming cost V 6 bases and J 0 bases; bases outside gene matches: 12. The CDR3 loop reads CASRGLPTGSSTDTQYF. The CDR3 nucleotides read TGTGCCAGCAGGGGACTACCGACTGGGTCTAGCACAGATACGCAGTATTTT.

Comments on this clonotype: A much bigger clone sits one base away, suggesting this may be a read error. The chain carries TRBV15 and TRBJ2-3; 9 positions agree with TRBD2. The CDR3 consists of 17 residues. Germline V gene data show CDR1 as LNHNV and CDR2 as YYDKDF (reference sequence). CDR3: CATGRDLTSGSTDTQYF. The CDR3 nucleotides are TGTGCCACCGGCAGAGATTTGACTAGCGGAAGCACAGATACGCAGTATTTT. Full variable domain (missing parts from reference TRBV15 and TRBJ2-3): DAMVIQNPRYQVTQFGKPVTLSCSQTLNHNVMYWYQQKSSQAPKLLFHYYDKDFNNEADTPDNFQSRRPNTSFCFLDIRSPGLGDTAMYLCATGRDLTSGSTDTQYFGPGTRLTVL.

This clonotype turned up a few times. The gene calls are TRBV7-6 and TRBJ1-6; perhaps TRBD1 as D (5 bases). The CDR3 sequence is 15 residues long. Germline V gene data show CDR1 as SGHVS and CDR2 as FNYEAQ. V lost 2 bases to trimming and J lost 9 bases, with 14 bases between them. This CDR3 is CASSLIGAPSSPLHF. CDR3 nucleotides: TGTGCCAGCAGCTTAATCGGGGCCCCTTCTTCACCCCTCCACTTT.

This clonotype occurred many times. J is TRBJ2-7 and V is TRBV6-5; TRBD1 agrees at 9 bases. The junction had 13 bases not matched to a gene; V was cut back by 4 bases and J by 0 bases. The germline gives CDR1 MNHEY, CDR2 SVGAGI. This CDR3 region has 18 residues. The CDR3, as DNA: TGTGCCAGCAGTTCCCGGGACAGGGATCATCTAGGCTCCTACGAGCAGTACTTC. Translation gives CASSSRDRDHLGSYEQYF.

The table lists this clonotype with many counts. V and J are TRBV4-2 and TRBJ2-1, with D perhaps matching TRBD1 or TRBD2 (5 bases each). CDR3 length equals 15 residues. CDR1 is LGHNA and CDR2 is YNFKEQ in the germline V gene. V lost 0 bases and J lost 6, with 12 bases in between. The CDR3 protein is CASSQDPGASNEQFF. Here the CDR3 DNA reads TGTGCCAGCAGCCAAGATCCCGGGGCCAGCAATGAGCAGTTCTTC.

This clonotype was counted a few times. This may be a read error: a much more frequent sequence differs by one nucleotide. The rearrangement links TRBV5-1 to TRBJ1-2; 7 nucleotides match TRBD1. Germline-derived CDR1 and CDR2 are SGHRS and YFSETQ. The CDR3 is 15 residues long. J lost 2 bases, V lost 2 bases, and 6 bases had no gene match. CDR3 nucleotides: TGCGCCAGCAGCTTAATGCCGGGACAGAACTATGGCTACACCTTC. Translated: CASSLMPGQNYGYTF.

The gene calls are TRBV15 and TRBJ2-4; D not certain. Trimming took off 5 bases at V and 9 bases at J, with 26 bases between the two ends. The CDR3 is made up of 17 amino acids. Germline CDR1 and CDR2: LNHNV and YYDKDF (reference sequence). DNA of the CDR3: TGTGCCACCAGCCGCCAAGGCGCAGCCCGGGTGTGGGGCATTCAGTACTTC. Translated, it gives CATSRQGAARVWGIQYF.

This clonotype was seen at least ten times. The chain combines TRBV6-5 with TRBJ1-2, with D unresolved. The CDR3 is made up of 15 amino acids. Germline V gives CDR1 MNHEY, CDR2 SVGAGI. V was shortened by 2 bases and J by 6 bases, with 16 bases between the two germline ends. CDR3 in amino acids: CASSYRPLGGDGYTF. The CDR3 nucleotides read TGTGCCAGCAGTTACCGTCCGTTAGGTGGGGATGGCTACACCTTC.

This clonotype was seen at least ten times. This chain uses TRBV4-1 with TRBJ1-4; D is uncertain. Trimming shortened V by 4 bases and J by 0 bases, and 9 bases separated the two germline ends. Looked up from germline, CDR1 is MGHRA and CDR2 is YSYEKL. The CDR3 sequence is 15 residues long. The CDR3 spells CASSPLGATNEKLFF. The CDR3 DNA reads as TGCGCCAGCAGCCCGCTGGGCGCAACTAATGAAAAACTGTTTTTT.